One T cell receptor beta chain is described in this entry. This record comes from a study of shared clonotypes between healthy human individuals. Assay: immunoSEQ multiplex PCR; the TCRdb copy retains only in-frame clones and omits some. The sample carries some 2.1 million clones, approximately 95% recorded once. The authors divided CD4+ cells into CD45RA+ naive and CD45RA-negative memory subsets. The sample taken for sequencing was naive CD4+ T cells sorted from blood. Noted subset: CD45RA+ positively selected. The sequence was obtained from a man younger than 35 in good health.

For the CDR3, the DNA is TGTGCCAGCAGTGAAGAGACAGGGAGCTCCTACGAGCAGTACTTC. Translation gives CASSEETGSSYEQYF. V is TRBV2 and J is TRBJ2-7; TRBD1 matches at 7 bases. Germline lookup yields CDR1 SNHLY and CDR2 FYNNEI. This CDR3 is 15 amino acids long. J lost 0 bases, V lost 1 base, and 3 bases had no gene match.